The source of this T cell receptor beta chain is a study of blood T cell repertoires in COVID-19 (dated by TCRdb to 2018 to 2021). At the level of the whole study: Samples from collaborators originated in the United States, Italy and Spain and spanned both the acute and convalescent phases of COVID-19. The dataset comprised deeply sampled blood TCRbeta repertoires from subjects exposed to, actively infected with, or recovered from COVID-19. Where available, HLA class I and class II types were taken from metadata supplied by the sample provider and were not determined by assay-based typing. A freely available public database, intended as a resource for researchers studying the immune response to SARS-CoV-2, is where the repertoires were released. Samples were obtained from the ongoing ImmuneRACE study (first 160 participants) and from over 1,000 subjects provided by 6 global collaborators. The prospective study material was composed of cDNA or gDNA derived from T cells, B-cell-depleted T cells, or PBMCs. Sample metadata almost always included a de-identified subject ID, COVID-19 status, age in years and sex. What the study reported, not specific to this receptor: The amount of clinical and demographic metadata varied by source and participant and was provided uncurated.

Each collaborating institution followed its own protocols to collect whole blood in K2EDTA tubes. For TCRbeta analysis, collaborators shipped samples in one of three forms: frozen whole blood, isolated PBMCs, or DNA extracted from either of those sample types. About this clone: What antigen it recognizes has not been identified. Base quality data are lacking; no much larger clone is found one base away.

V loses 5 bases, J loses 5 bases, and the germline ends lie 13 bases apart. The CDR3 sequence holds 15 residues, the cysteine and phenylalanine included. Of all the DNA, just the CDR3 is kept, 45 bases in frame from base 1. The germline V gene (reference sequence) yields SEHNR for CDR1 and FQNEAQ for CDR2. TCRbeta CDR3 regions were amplified from genomic DNA by means of the immunoSEQ Assay, a bias-controlled multiplex PCR. Per the source publication's procedure: The number of nucleated cells in each sample was estimated from the amplification of reference gene primers within the assay. Sequence reads were collapsed and filtered to measure the absolute abundance of every unique TCRbeta CDR3 rearrangement. For each sample, productive Simpson clonality was calculated by taking the square root of Simpson's diversity index across productive rearrangements. TCRdb's version of the immuneACCESS table is confined to in-frame rearrangements and falls short of the full clone set. An unresolved V gene accounts for under half of the shortfall where checked; the remainder is of unknown origin. V, J and clone size reflect that table, while D and trimming were determined from the DNA. Here the sample has about 90,000 clones; around 90% occur a single time. The top ten hold about 3.3% of the sample.

The sequence was collected from a woman in her 70s with acute or convalescent COVID-19. Sequenced sample: peripheral blood. The chain is assembled from TRBV7-9 and TRBJ1-6, with the D segment identity uncertain. For the CDR3, the sequence is CASSLSPRDNSPLHF. The sequence in DNA is TGTGCCAGCAGCCTCAGTCCGAGGGATAATTCACCCCTCCACTTT.